This record concerns one T cell receptor (beta chain) sequence. Its target is unknown. This CDR3 contains 14 residues. Germline assignment: CDR1 LNHNV and CDR2 YYDKDF (reference sequence). V lost 5 bases to trimming and J lost 3 bases, with 11 bases between them. This entry is derived from a study of T cells in Graves' hyperthyroidism and ophthalmopathy. Study conclusions and caveats: Among clonotypes expanded in thyroid above 0.001, most were also found in blood. Ophthalmopathy was identified by the model a median around 6.3 months ahead of onset.

Using RNA transcripts as the source, TCR beta CDR3 regions were amplified. HTBI primers were employed in a first-round RT-PCR of the TCR CDR3. Each CDR3 protein is one row after TCRdb ran MiXCR on the multiplex PCR reads. The sample includes 300,000 or so distinct CDR3 sequences, over 15% seen only once; the top ten take roughly 50%. Uncontrolled infection, other autoimmune disease, pregnancy and lactation each barred patients from inclusion. Sequencing was performed on blood. This TCR came from a woman between 55 and 75 years old with Graves' ophthalmopathy. The chain combines TRBV15 with TRBJ1-3; D might be TRBD1 (5 bases). CDR3 sequence (DNA): TGTGCCACCAGCCGGGACGGATATGGAAACACCATATATTTT. The encoded protein is CATSRDGYGNTIYF. Full variable domain (missing parts from reference TRBV15 and TRBJ1-3): DAMVIQNPRYQVTQFGKPVTLSCSQTLNHNVMYWYQQKSSQAPKLLFHYYDKDFNNEADTPDNFQSRRPNTSFCFLDIRSPGLGDTAMYLCATSRDGYGNTIYFGEGSWLTVV.